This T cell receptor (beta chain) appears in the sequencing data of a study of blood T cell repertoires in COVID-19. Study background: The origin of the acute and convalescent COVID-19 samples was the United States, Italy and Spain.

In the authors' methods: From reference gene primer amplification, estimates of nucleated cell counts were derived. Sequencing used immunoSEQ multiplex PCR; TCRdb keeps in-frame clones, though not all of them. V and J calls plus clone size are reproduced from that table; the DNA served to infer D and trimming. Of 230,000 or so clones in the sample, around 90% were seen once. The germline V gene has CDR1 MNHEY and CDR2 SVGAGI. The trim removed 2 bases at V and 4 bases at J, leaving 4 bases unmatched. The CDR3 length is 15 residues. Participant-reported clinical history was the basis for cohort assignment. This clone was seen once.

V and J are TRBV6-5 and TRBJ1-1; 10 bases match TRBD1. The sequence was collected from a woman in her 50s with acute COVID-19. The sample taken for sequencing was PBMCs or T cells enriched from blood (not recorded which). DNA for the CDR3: TGTGCCAGCAGTTACGACAGGGGGCGCGTCACTGAAGCTTTCTTT. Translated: CASSYDRGRVTEAFF.